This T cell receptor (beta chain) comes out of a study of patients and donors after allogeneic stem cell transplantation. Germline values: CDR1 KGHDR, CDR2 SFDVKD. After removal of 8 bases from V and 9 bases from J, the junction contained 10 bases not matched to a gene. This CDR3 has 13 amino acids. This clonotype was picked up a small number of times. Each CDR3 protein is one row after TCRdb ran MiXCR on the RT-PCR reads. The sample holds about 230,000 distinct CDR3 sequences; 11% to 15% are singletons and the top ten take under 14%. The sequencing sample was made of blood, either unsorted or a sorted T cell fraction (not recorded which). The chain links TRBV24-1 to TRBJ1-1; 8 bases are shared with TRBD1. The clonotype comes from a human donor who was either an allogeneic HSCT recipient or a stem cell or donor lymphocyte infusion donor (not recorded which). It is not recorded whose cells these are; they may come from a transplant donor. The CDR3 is CATISTGEEKAFF. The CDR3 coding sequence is TGTGCCACCATATCGACAGGGGAAGAGAAAGCTTTCTTT.